This T cell receptor beta chain was captured by sequencing in a study of human thymus T cells. This table comes from immunoSEQ multiplex PCR, and its TCRdb copy is limited to in-frame clones, with some not included. The profile shows some 44,000 clones, more than 85% of them singletons. Source material: blood. The clonotype originates from a girl under three years old with a congenital heart defect but otherwise immunologically healthy.

As DNA, the CDR3 is TGTGCCAGCAGCTTGGGGCGGGACCAGCCCCAGCATTTT. Residues: CASSLGRDQPQHF. The chain links TRBV5-4 to TRBJ1-5, with D possibly TRBD1 on 5 matching bases. The CDR3 runs 13 residues. Germline lookup yields CDR1 SGHNT and CDR2 YYREEE (reference sequence). V lost 0 bases to trimming and J lost 7 bases, with 8 bases between them.